The 3 T cell receptor beta chains in this list originate from one sample, sequenced in a study of T cells in localized non-small cell lung cancer. TCRdb's copy holds only in-frame clones and misses some; the assay was immunoSEQ multiplex PCR. This sample has about 77,000 clones, with around 90% found just once. This material consisted of peripheral blood, taken before any cancer treatment. These receptors came from a woman aged 40 to 75 with stage I squamous cell lung carcinoma.

The chain's CDR3 is CASGDSNYEQYF. As DNA, the CDR3 is TGTGCCAGCGGGGACAGCAACTACGAGCAGTACTTC. The chain uses TRBV6-5 and TRBJ2-7; 7 positions match TRBD1. Germline CDR1 reads MNHEY; CDR2 reads SVGAGI. CDR3 length: 12 residues. The V gene end was trimmed by 8 bases and the J gene end by 3 bases; junction bases not matched to a gene: 4.

V usage is TRBV7-9 and J usage is TRBJ1-1; the D is unclear. This CDR3 has 13 amino acids. Trimming pared 5 bases from V and 8 bases from J, leaving 15 bases between. CDR1 SEHNR and CDR2 FQNEAQ come from the germline V gene (reference sequence). CDR3: CASSERGRSEAFF. The CDR3 DNA is TGTGCCAGCAGCGAACGCGGACGGAGCGAAGCTTTCTTT.

The chain carries TRBV2 and TRBJ2-3; possibly TRBD1 for D (5 bases). Germline V gene sequence: CDR1 SNHLY, CDR2 FYNNEI. This CDR3 has 19 amino acids. V was pared by 0 bases and J by 3 bases, with 22 bases between. This CDR3 is CASSEATPSRVRVTDTQYF. CDR3 DNA: TGTGCCAGCAGTGAAGCTACCCCCTCACGTGTCAGGGTAACAGATACGCAGTATTTT. The whole variable domain, remainder taken from reference TRBV2 and TRBJ2-3, is EPEVTQTPSHQVTQMGQEVILRCVPISNHLYFYWYRQILGQKVEFLVSFYNNEISEKSEIFDDQFSVERPDGSNFTLKIRSTKLEDSAMYFCASSEATPSRVRVTDTQYFGPGTRLTVL.